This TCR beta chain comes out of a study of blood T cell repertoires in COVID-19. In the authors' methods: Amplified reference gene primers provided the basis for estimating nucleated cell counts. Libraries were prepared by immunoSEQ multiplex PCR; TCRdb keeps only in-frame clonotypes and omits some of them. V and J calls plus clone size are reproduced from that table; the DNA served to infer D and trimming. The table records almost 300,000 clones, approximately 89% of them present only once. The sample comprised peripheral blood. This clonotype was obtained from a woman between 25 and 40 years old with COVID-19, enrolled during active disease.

The chain's CDR3 is CASSPDGTAYQPQHF. In nucleotides, the CDR3 is TGTGCCAGCAGTCCCGATGGGACAGCGTATCAGCCCCAGCATTTT. V and J are TRBV27 and TRBJ1-5; TRBD1 matches at 7 bases. J lost 5 bases, V lost 5 bases, and 9 bases had no gene match. The CDR3 consists of 15 residues. Germline lookup yields CDR1 MNHEY and CDR2 SMNVEV (reference sequence).